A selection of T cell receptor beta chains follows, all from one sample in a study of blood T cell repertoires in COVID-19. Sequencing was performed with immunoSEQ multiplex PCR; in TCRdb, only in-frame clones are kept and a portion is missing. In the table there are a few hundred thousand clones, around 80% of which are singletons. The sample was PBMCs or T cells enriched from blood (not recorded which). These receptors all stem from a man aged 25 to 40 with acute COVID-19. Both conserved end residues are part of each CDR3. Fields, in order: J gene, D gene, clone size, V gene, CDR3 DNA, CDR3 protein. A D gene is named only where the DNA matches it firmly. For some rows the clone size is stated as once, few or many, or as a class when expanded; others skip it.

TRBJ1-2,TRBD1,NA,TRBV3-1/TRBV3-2,TGTGCCAGCAGACTCACAATAACAGGGGATCGGGGCTACACCTTC,CASRLTITGDRGYTF
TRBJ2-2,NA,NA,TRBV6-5,TGTGCCAGCAGTTACTTTCCTAGCGTAAGCACCGGGGAGCTGTTTTTT,CASSYFPSVSTGELFF
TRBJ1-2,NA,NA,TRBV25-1,TGTGCCAGCAGCGCCAACGACCGGAGAAATGGCTACACCTTC,CASSANDRRNGYTF
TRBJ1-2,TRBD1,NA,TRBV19,TGTGCCAGCAGACACACGGACAGGGCCTTTCGTGGCTACACCTTC,CASRHTDRAFRGYTF
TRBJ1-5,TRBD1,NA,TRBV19,TGTGCCAGTAGAAACTCCGGGACAGGTAATCAGCCCCAGCATTTT,CASRNSGTGNQPQHF
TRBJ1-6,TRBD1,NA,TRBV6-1,TGTGCCAGCAGCCAAGCCCCGGACAGGGGTGTCCTCCACTTT,CASSQAPDRGVLHF
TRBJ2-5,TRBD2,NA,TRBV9,TGTGCCAGCAGCGTAGAGGGACTAGCGGGAGTAGAGACCCAGTACTTC,CASSVEGLAGVETQYF
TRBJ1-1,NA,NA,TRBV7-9,TGTGCCAGCAGCTTATGGTCGGGGGACACTGAAGCTTTCTTT,CASSLWSGDTEAFF
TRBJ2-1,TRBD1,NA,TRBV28,TGTGCCAGCAGTTCGCCCGGGACAGGCGTATACAATGAGCAGTTCTTC,CASSSPGTGVYNEQFF
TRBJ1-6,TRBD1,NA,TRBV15,TGTGCCACCAGCAGGACGCAGGGGGCTCGGAATTCACCCCTCCACTTT,CATSRTQGARNSPLHF
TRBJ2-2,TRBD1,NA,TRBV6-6,TGTGCCAGCAGTCCCGGGACAGGGAGGGTCGGGGAGCTGTTTTTT,CASSPGTGRVGELFF
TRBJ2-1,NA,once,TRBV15,TGTGCCACCAGCAGAGCTGGGGCCGACGGGCAGTTCTTC,CATSRAGADGQFF
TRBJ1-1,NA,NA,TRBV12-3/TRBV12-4,TGTGCCAGCAGTTCCCCCGGGGGGGCGTTTGTTTTCTTT,CASSSPGGAFVFF
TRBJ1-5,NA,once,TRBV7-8,TGTGCCAGCAGCCAAACGGCAGCGATCCTTAATCAGCCCCAGCATTTT,CASSQTAAILNQPQHF
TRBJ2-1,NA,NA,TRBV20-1,TGCAGTGCTAGATACCGGAATGAGCAGTTCTTC,CSARYRNEQFF
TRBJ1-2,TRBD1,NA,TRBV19,TGTGCCAGTAGTATCCCGGGACAGGGAATATTCTATGGCTACACCTTC,CASSIPGQGIFYGYTF
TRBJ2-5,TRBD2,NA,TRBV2,TGTGCCAGCACCTCCGTAGCGGGGATGGGGGAGACCCAGTACTTC,CASTSVAGMGETQYF